This T cell receptor beta chain stems from a study of cytomegalovirus exposure and HLA in healthy donors. As to this clone: No antigen is known for it.

The protocol was immunoSEQ multiplex PCR, while the TCRdb copy is restricted to in-frame clones and leaves out a portion. This table holds 200,000 or so clones, about 79% found once. Trimming took 3 bases from V and 9 from J; bases not matched to a gene: 16. The V gene's germline CDR1 is SGHNT and CDR2 YYREEE (reference sequence). This CDR3 spans 17 amino acids. Findings and limits, study-wide: Diagnosis of cytomegalovirus status made by the classifier reportedly showed high specificity and sensitivity. Investigators reported 150 to 200 TCR beta chains as tied to cytomegalovirus. Subsequent analysis found a tendency for first-cohort TCR clusters to co-occur within the 95 to 150 validation repertoires.

Among the 120 or so subjects of the validation cohort, separate from the approximately 700-subject first cohort, were the donors. The receptor was isolated from a woman aged 25 to 39 in good health and CMV-seropositive. Sequencing was performed on PBMCs. The chain links TRBV5-4 to TRBJ2-1; TRBD2 aligns across 9 bases. CDR3 bases: TGTGCCAGCAGCTGGAGTCTTCTAGCGGGACCTGTCGGTGAGCAGTTCTTC. Translation: CASSWSLLAGPVGEQFF.